A single T cell receptor beta chain is shown here with its context. The source of the sample is a study of cytomegalovirus exposure and HLA in healthy donors. The V gene's germline CDR1 is SGDLS and CDR2 YYNGEE. V lost 0 bases to trimming and J lost 4 bases; unmatched junction nucleotides: 7. The CDR3 extends over 16 amino acids. The PCR was carried out with 60 Vbeta primers and 13 Jbeta primers. Sequencing was performed with immunoSEQ multiplex PCR; in TCRdb, only in-frame clones are kept and a portion is missing. The table records 150,000 to 200,000 clones, around 83% of them present only once. The sample comprised PBMCs. This clonotype originated in a man between 45 and 60 years old in good health and CMV-seropositive. The V and J genes are TRBV9 and TRBJ2-5; 9 bases are shared with TRBD2. The CDR3 sequence: CASSVAGGGARETQYF. CDR3 nucleotide sequence: TGTGCCAGCAGCGTAGCTGGCGGGGGGGCCCGAGAGACCCAGTACTTC.